This entry is about one TCR beta chain. No antigen is known for it. It has no much larger one-base neighbor in the sample; base qualities were not kept. This record comes from a study of blood T cell repertoires in COVID-19 (dated by TCRdb to 2018 to 2020). With respect to the entire study: Samples from collaborators originated in the United States, Italy and Spain and spanned both the acute and convalescent phases of COVID-19. HLA class I and class II types, where available, came from metadata supplied by the sample provider rather than from assay-based typing. A freely available public database, intended as a resource for researchers studying the immune response to SARS-CoV-2, is where the repertoires were released. Sample metadata almost always included a de-identified subject ID, COVID-19 status, age in years and sex. The dataset comprised deeply sampled blood TCRbeta repertoires from subjects exposed to, actively infected with, or recovered from COVID-19. The samples were drawn from the first 160 participants of the ongoing ImmuneRACE study and from 1,254 subjects provided by 6 global collaborators. The prospective study material was composed of cDNA or gDNA derived from T cells, B-cell-depleted T cells, or PBMCs.

Overall results and qualifications from the work: How much clinical and demographic metadata was included differed by source and by participant, and the metadata was provided uncurated.

TCRbeta CDR3 regions were amplified from genomic DNA using the immunoSEQ Assay, a bias-controlled multiplex PCR. Regarding the original processing steps: The number of nucleated cells in each sample was estimated from the amplification of reference gene primers within the assay. To quantify the absolute abundance of each unique TCRbeta CDR3 rearrangement, sequence reads were collapsed and filtered. For each sample, productive Simpson clonality was calculated as the square root of Simpson's diversity index across productive rearrangements. The clones in this table, taken by TCRdb from immuneACCESS, are in-frame only. Not every clone is retained; where verified, under half of the shortfall comes from an unresolved V gene, and the cause of the rest is unknown. V and J calls plus clone size are reproduced from that table; the DNA served to infer D and trimming. Counted in this sample were fewer than 350,000 clones; about nine tenths of them appeared once. Together, the top ten hold roughly 8.9% of the sample.

In Seattle, one collaborating source enrolled patients while the infection was active and tracked those patients longitudinally over the course of disease. Collaborating institutions collected whole blood in K2EDTA tubes following their own protocols. For TCRbeta analysis, collaborators shipped samples as frozen whole blood, isolated PBMCs, or DNA extracted from either of those sample types. The germline V gene (reference sequence) supplies CDR1 MNHNY and CDR2 SVGAGI. From cysteine to phenylalanine, the CDR3 is 16 amino acids long. This entry keeps only the CDR3 DNA: 48 bases, framed from base 1. The junction shows trimming of 2 bases on V and 7 bases on J, and the gene matches do not reach 11 bases of it.

This clonotype was obtained from a man aged 25 to 40 with COVID-19, enrolled during active disease. The sample taken for sequencing was peripheral blood. In this chain, TRBV6-6 is recombined with TRBJ1-2, and TRBD1 matches 9 of the central bases. CDR3 sequence: CASSYPPWTGDFGYTF. The base sequence is TGTGCCAGCAGTTACCCCCCGTGGACAGGGGATTTTGGCTACACCTTC.